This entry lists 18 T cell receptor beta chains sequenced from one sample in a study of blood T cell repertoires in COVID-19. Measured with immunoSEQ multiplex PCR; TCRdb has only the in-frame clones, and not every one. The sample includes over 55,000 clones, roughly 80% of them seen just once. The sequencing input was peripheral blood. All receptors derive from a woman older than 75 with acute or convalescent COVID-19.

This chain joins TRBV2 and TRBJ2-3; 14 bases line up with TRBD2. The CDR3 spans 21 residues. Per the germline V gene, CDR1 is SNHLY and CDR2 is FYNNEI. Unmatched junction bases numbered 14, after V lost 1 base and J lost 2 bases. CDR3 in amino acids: CASSEVVSETSGRAPTDTQYF. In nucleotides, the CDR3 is TGTGCCAGCAGTGAAGTTGTTTCCGAGACTAGCGGGAGGGCCCCCACAGATACGCAGTATTTT.

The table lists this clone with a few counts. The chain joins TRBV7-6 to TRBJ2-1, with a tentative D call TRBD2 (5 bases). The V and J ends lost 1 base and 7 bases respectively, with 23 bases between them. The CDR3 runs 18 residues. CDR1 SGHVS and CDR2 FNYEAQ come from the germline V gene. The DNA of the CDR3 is TGTGCCAGCAGCTTAGAAGGCTCTAGCAGAACTATGGGGAATGAGCAGTTCTTC. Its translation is CASSLEGSSRTMGNEQFF.

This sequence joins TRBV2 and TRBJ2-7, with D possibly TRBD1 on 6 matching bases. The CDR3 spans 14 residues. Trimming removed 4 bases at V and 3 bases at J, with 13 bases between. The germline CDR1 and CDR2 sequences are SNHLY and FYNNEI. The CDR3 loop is CASSGPTGFYEQYF. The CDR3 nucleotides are TGTGCCAGCAGTGGACCAACAGGGTTCTACGAGCAGTACTTC.

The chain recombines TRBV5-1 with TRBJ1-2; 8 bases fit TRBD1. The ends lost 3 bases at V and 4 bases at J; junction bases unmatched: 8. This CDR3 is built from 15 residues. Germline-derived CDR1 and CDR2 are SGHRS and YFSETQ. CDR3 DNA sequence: TGCGCCAGCAGCTCACCGAACGGACAGGGCTATGGCTACACCTTC. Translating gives CASSSPNGQGYGYTF.

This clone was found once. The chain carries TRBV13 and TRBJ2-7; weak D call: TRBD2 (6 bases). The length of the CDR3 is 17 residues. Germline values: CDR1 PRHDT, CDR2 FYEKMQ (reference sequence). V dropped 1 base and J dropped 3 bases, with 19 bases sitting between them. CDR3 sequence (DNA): TGTGCCAGCAGCTTAGTTATAGCGGCAAAAACCCACTACGAGCAGTACTTC. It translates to CASSLVIAAKTHYEQYF. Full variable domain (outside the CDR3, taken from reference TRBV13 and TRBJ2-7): AAGVIQSPRHLIKEKRETATLKCYPIPRHDTVYWYQQGPGQDPQFLISFYEKMQSDKGSIPDRFSAQQFSDYHSELNMSSLELGDSALYFCASSLVIAAKTHYEQYFGPGTRLTVT.

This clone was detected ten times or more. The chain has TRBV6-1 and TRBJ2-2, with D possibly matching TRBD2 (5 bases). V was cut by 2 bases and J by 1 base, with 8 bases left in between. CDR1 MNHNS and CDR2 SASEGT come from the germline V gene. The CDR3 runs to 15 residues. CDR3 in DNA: TGTGCCAGCAGTGAACCCGGGAAGAACACCGGGGAGCTGTTTTTT. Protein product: CASSEPGKNTGELFF.

CDR3 protein: CASSYRGLKTDTQYF. The DNA of the CDR3 is TGCGCCAGCAGCTATCGTGGACTGAAGACGGATACGCAGTATTTT. The chain links TRBV5-1 to TRBJ2-3; weak D call: TRBD2 (5 bases). CDR3 length equals 15 residues. The V end was cut by 3 bases, the J end by 6 bases, with 17 bases between. CDR1 SGHRS and CDR2 YFSETQ come from the germline V gene. The full variable domain, in which reference TRBV5-1 and TRBJ2-3 provide the parts outside the CDR3, is KAGVTQTPRYLIKTRGQQVTLSCSPISGHRSVSWYQQTPGQGLQFLFEYFSETQRNKGNFPGRFSGRQFSNSRSEMNVSTLELGDSALYLCASSYRGLKTDTQYFGPGTRLTVL.

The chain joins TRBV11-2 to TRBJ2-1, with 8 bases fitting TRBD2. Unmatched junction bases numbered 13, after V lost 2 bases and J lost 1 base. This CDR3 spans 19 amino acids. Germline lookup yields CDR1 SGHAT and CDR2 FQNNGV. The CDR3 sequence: CASSLFEWFKRESYNEQFF. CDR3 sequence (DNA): TGTGCCAGCAGCTTATTTGAATGGTTTAAGCGGGAGTCCTACAATGAGCAGTTCTTC.

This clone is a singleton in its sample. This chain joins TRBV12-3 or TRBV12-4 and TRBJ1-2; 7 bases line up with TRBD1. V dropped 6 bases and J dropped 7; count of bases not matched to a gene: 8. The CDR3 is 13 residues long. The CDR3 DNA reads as TGTGCCAGCAGAGACAAGGGGGCGTTTGGCTACACCTTC. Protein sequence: CASRDKGAFGYTF.

In nucleotides, the CDR3 is TGTGCCAGCAGCCAACTAGCGGCTAGCACAGATACGCAGTATTTT. Amino acid sequence: CASSQLAASTDTQYF. The V gene is TRBV6-6, the J gene TRBJ2-3, with 8 nucleotides matching TRBD2. Germline CDR1 is MNHNY and CDR2 is SVGAGI (reference sequence). The V gene end was trimmed by 6 bases and the J gene end by 0 bases; junction bases not matched to a gene: 5. This CDR3 contains 15 residues.

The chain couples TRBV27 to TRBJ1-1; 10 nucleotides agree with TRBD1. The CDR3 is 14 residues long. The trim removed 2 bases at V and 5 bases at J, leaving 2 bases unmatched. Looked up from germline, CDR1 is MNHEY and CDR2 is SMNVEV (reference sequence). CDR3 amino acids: CASSLGTGVTEAFF. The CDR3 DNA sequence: TGTGCCAGCAGTTTAGGGACAGGGGTTACTGAAGCTTTCTTT.

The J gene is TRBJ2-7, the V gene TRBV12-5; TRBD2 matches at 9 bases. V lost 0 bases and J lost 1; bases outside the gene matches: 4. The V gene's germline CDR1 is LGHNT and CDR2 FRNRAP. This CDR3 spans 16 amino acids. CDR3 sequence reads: CASGLVRLAASYEQYF. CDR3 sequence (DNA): TGTGCTAGTGGTTTGGTACGACTAGCGGCTTCCTACGAGCAGTACTTC.

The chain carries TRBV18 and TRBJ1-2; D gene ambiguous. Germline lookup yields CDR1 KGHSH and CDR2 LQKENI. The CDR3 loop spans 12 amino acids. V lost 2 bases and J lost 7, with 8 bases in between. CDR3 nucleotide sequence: TGTGCCAGCTCACCAAAAGAGGGTGGCTACACCTTC. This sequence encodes CASSPKEGGYTF.

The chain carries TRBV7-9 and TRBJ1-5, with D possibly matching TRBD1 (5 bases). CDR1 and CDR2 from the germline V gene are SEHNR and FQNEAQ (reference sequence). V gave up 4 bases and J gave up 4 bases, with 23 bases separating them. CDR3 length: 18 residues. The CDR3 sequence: CASSSMGQGGVRNQPQHF. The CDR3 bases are TGTGCCAGCAGCTCAATGGGCCAGGGTGGGGTCCGGAATCAGCCCCAGCATTTT.

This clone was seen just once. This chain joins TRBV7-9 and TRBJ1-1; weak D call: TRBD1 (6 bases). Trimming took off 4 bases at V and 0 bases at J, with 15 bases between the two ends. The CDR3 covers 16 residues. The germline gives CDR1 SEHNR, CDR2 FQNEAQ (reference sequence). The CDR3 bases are TGTGCCAGCAGCTCCTCGGACAGATTGCTGAACACTGAAGCTTTCTTT. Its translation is CASSSSDRLLNTEAFF.

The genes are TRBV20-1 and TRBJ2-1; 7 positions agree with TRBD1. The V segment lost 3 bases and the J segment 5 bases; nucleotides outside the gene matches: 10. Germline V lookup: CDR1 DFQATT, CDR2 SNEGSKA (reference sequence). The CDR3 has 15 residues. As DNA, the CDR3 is TGCAGTGCTAGTGAGGGGGTAGGGGGCCACAATGAGCAGTTCTTC. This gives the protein CSASEGVGGHNEQFF.

The CDR3 spells CASSYGQGRVQYF. The CDR3 region has the DNA TGTGCCAGCAGTTACGGACAGGGGCGGGTGCAGTACTTC. The chain carries TRBV6-6 and TRBJ2-7; TRBD1 matches at 9 bases. There are 13 residues in the CDR3. Unmatched junction bases numbered 5, after V lost 2 bases and J lost 9 bases. Germline V gene lookup returns CDR1 MNHNY and CDR2 SVGAGI (reference sequence).

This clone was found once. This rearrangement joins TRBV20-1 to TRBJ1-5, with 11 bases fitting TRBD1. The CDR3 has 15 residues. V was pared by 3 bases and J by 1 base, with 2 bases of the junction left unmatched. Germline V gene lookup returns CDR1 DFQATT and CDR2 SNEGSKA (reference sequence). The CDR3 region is CSASGTGGSNQPQHF. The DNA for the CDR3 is TGCAGTGCTAGTGGGACAGGGGGAAGCAATCAGCCCCAGCATTTT.